This section outlines one TCR beta chain sequence together with its context. The CDR3 covers 13 residues. The V segment lost 0 bases and the J segment 9 bases; nucleotides outside the gene matches: 4. Germline V gives CDR1 SGHDN, CDR2 FVKESK. This record belongs to a study of blood T cell repertoires in COVID-19. Methods used by the authors: Counts of nucleated cells, estimated from reference gene primer amplification, were obtained. Produced via immunoSEQ multiplex PCR; TCRdb's table is partial and in-frame only. V and J calls and clone size are those listed in that table; D and trimming were worked out from the DNA. The table shows some 160,000 clones, with 83% occurring only once.

The TCR comes from a woman of 80 years or more with acute or convalescent COVID-19. The chain links TRBV14 to TRBJ2-7, with 8 bases that match TRBD2. The source material was peripheral blood. CDR3: CASSQDAGGRQYF. CDR3 bases: TGTGCCAGCAGCCAAGACGCGGGGGGCCGGCAGTACTTC. The variable domain in full, completed from reference TRBV14 and TRBJ2-7, reads EAGVTQFPSHSVIEKGQTVTLRCDPISGHDNLYWYRRVMGKEIKFLLHFVKESKQDESGMPNNRFLAERTGGTYSTLKVQPAELEDSGVYFCASSQDAGGRQYFGPGTRLTVT.